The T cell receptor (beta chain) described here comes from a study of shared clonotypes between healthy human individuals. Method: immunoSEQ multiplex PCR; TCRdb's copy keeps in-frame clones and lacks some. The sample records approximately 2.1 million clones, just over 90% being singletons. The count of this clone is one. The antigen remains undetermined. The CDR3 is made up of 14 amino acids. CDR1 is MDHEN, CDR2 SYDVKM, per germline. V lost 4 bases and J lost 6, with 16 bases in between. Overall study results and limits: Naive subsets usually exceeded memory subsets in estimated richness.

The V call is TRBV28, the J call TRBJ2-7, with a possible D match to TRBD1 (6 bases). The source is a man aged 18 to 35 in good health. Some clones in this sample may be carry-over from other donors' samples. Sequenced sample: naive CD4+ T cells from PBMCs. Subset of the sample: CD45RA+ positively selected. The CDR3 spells CASSSYRDRSEQYF. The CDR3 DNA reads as TGTGCCAGCAGTTCATACAGGGATAGATCCGAGCAGTACTTC.